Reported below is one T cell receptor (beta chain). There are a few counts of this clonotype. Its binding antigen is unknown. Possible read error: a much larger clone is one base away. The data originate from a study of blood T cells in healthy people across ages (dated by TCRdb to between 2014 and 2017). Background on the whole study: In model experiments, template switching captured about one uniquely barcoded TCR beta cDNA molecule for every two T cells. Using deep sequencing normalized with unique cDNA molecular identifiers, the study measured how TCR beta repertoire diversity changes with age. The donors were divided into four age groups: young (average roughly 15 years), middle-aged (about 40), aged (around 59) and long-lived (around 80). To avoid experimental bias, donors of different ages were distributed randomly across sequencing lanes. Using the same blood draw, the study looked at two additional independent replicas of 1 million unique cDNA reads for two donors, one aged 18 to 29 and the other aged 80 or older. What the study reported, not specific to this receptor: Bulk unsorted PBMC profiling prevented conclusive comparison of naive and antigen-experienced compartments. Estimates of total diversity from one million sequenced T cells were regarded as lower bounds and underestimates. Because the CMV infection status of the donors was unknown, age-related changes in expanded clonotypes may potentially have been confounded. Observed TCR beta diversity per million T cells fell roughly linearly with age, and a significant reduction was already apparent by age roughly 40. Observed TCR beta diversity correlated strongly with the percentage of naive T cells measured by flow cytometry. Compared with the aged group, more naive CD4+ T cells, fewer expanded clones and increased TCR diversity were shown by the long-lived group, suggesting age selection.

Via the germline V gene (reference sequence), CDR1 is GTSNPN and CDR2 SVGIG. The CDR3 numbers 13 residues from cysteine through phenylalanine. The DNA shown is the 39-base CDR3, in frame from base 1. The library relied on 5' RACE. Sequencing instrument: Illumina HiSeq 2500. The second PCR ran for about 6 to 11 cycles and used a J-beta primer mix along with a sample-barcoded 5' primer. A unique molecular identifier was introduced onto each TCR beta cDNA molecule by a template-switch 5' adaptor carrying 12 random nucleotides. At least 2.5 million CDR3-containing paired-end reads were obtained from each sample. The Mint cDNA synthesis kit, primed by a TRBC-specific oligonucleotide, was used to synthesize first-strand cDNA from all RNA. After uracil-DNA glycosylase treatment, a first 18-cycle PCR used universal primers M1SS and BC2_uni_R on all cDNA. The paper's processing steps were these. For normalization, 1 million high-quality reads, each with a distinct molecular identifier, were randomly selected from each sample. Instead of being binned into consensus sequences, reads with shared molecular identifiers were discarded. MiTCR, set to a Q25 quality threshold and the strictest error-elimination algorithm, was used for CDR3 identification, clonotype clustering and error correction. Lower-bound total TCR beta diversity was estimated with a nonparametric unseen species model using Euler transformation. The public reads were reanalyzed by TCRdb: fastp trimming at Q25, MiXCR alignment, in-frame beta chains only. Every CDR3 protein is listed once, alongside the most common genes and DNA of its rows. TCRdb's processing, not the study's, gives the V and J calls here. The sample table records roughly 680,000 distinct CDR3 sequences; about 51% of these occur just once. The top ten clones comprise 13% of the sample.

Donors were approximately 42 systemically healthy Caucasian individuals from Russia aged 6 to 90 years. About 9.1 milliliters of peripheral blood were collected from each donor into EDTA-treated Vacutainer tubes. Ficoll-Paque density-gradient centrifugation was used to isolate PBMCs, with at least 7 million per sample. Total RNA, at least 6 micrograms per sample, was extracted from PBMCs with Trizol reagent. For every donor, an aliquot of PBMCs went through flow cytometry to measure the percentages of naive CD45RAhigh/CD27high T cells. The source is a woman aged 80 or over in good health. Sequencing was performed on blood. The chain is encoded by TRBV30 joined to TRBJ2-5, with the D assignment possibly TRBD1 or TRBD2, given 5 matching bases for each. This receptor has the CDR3 CAGSVRQRETQYF. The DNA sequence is TGTGCCGGGAGTGTACGACAGCGGGAGACCCAGTACTTC.